Following are 15 T cell receptor beta chains from one sample sequenced in a study of shared clonotypes between healthy human individuals. Assay used: immunoSEQ multiplex PCR; TCRdb lists only in-frame clones, some missing. Here the sample spans some 2,500,000 clones, roughly 93% being singletons. The sequencing input was naive CD4+ T cells from PBMCs. Subset denoted: CD45RA+ positively selected. These receptors came from a man between 18 and 35 years old in good health. Some clones in this sample may be carry-over from other donors' samples.

To note about this clone: This sample includes further DNA sequences coding for the same CDR3. The chain recombines TRBV7-2 with TRBJ1-1; D uncertain. With 1 base removed from V and 0 bases from J, the gap between germline ends came to 6 bases. The CDR3 runs 14 residues. Germline V gene data show CDR1 as SGHTA and CDR2 as FQGNSA. CDR3 bases: TGTGCCAGCAGCTTAGTCGGATTGAACACTGAAGCTTTCTTT. It encodes CASSLVGLNTEAFF.

With respect to this clone: This specimen includes other DNA sequences encoding the same CDR3. The CDR3 spells CASSLWTGDTGELFF. CDR3 in DNA: TGTGCCAGCAGTCTCTGGACAGGGGACACCGGGGAGCTGTTTTTT. The chain joins TRBV28 to TRBJ2-2; 9 bases fit TRBD1. The V segment lost 5 bases and the J segment 3 bases; nucleotides outside the gene matches: 4. Germline lookup yields CDR1 MDHEN and CDR2 SYDVKM. The CDR3 extends over 15 amino acids. The full variable domain, completed using reference TRBV28 and TRBJ2-2, is DVKVTQSSRYLVKRTGEKVFLECVQDMDHENMFWYRQDPGLGLRLIYFSYDVKMKEKGDIPEGYSVSREKKERFSLILESASTNQTSMYLCASSLWTGDTGELFFGEGSRLTVL.

The rearrangement links TRBV4-1 to TRBJ1-2; D not resolved. Germline V lookup: CDR1 MGHRA, CDR2 YSYEKL. Deletions cut 1 base from V and 1 base from J, with 4 bases between. The CDR3 loop spans 13 amino acids. The DNA of the CDR3 is TGCGCCAGCAGCCAAGGAGTTAACTATGGCTACACCTTC. It codes for CASSQGVNYGYTF.

This clone was observed once. This sequence joins TRBV18 and TRBJ2-7, with unresolved D. V gave up 2 bases and J gave up 5 bases, with 10 bases separating them. Germline V gives CDR1 KGHSH, CDR2 LQKENI. This CDR3 contains 13 residues. CDR3 region: CASSPGLVNEQYF. CDR3 nucleotide sequence: TGTGCCAGCTCACCAGGTTTAGTGAACGAGCAGTACTTC.

This clone showed up just a few times. The rearrangement links TRBV20-1 to TRBJ1-1; unclear D gene. The CDR3 is 11 residues long. Trimming pared 0 bases from V and 8 bases from J, leaving 7 bases between. Per the germline V gene, CDR1 is DFQATT and CDR2 is SNEGSKA (reference sequence). The CDR3 loop reads CSARDEGEAFF. The CDR3 DNA reads TGCAGTGCTAGAGATGAAGGGGAAGCTTTCTTT.

The chain combines TRBV30 with TRBJ1-4; D gene ambiguous. The germline gives CDR1 GTSNPN, CDR2 SVGIG (reference sequence). There are 16 residues in the CDR3. Trimming shortened V by 3 bases and J by 6 bases, and 20 bases separated the two germline ends. CDR3 sequence (DNA): TGTGCCTGGAGCGACCGGACCGCCCGGGCGTATGAAAAACTGTTTTTT. Translating it yields CAWSDRTARAYEKLFF.

V is TRBV19 and J is TRBJ1-5, with 7 bases fitting TRBD1. Germline CDR1 reads LNHDA; CDR2 reads SQIVND (reference sequence). This CDR3 comprises 17 residues. V lost 6 bases to trimming and J lost 5 bases; unmatched junction nucleotides: 16. CDR3 loop: CASSPLWASGGHQPQHF. In nucleotides, the CDR3 is TGTGCCAGTAGCCCATTATGGGCGTCAGGGGGACATCAGCCCCAGCATTTT.

V usage is TRBV29-1 and J usage is TRBJ1-1; D is possibly TRBD1 (6 bases). CDR1 is SQVTM, CDR2 ANQGSEA, per germline. CDR3 length: 14 amino acids. V was pared by 8 bases and J by 6 bases, with 22 bases between. CDR3 amino acids: CSTVIGGGSSEAFF. The CDR3 DNA follows: TGCAGCACGGTCATTGGAGGGGGGAGCTCTGAAGCTTTCTTT. The entire variable domain, with the rest obtained from reference TRBV29-1 and TRBJ1-1, is as follows: SAVISQKPSRDICQRGTSLTIQCQVDSQVTMMFWYRQQPGQSLTLIATANQGSEATYESGFVIDKFPISRPNLTFSTLTVSNMSPEDSSIYLCSTVIGGGSSEAFFGQGTRLTVV.

DNA of the CDR3: TGCGCCAGCAGCTTGGGGGCAGGGACGTCCTCTGGAAACACCATATATTTT. As protein: CASSLGAGTSSGNTIYF. The chain links TRBV5-1 to TRBJ1-3; D might be TRBD1 (5 bases). Germline V gene lookup returns CDR1 SGHRS and CDR2 YFSETQ. The V and J ends lost 0 bases and 0 bases respectively, with 13 bases between them. The CDR3 runs to 17 residues.

The J gene is TRBJ1-5, the V gene TRBV6-6; D unresolved. This CDR3 has 12 amino acids. V was pared by 8 bases and J by 0 bases, with 5 bases between. CDR1 and CDR2 from the germline V gene are MNHNY and SVGAGI (reference sequence). CDR3 loop: CASGGSNQPQHF. The CDR3 DNA is TGTGCCAGCGGAGGTAGCAATCAGCCCCAGCATTTT.

The gene calls are TRBV28 and TRBJ2-1; D is tentatively TRBD1 or TRBD2 (6 bases each). The ends were cut back, 4 bases at V and 2 bases at J, with 15 bases in the middle. The CDR3 length is 16 residues. Germline V gene data show CDR1 as MDHEN and CDR2 as SYDVKM. The CDR3 protein is CASSSGGGGTYNEQFF. For the CDR3, the DNA is TGTGCCAGCAGTTCCGGAGGAGGGGGGACCTACAATGAGCAGTTCTTC.

This clone has just one count. In DNA, the CDR3 is TGCGCCAGCAGCCGGGGACAGAATACTAATGAAAAACTGTTTTTT. It specifies CASSRGQNTNEKLFF. The chain employs TRBV4-1 and TRBJ1-4; 7 bases fit TRBD1. CDR3 length: 15 amino acids. The trim removed 4 bases at V and 2 bases at J, leaving 4 bases unmatched. Per germline, CDR1 MGHRA and CDR2 YSYEKL.

The CDR3 DNA is TGTGCCAGCAGGACCCCCTGGGCGGGGGGAGACTACGAGCAGTACTTC. Encoded protein: CASRTPWAGGDYEQYF. This chain uses TRBV28 with TRBJ2-7; 8 positions match TRBD2. CDR3 size: 16 residues. The V gene end was trimmed by 6 bases and the J gene end by 3 bases; junction bases not matched to a gene: 13. The germline gives CDR1 MDHEN, CDR2 SYDVKM.

About this clone itself: Within the sample, other DNA sequences also encode this same CDR3. V and J are TRBV18 and TRBJ2-7; a weak D match, TRBD2 (6 bases). The CDR3 runs to 15 residues. The germline CDR1 and CDR2 sequences are KGHSH and LQKENI. V dropped 0 bases and J dropped 0 bases, with 9 bases sitting between them. In DNA, the CDR3 is TGTGCCAGCTCACCACCTAGCGGTCCCTCCTACGAGCAGTACTTC. Translating it yields CASSPPSGPSYEQYF.

With regard to this clone: Other nucleotide sequences in the sample specify the same CDR3. The chain carries TRBV9 and TRBJ1-2; D uncertain. Looked up from germline, CDR1 is SGDLS and CDR2 is YYNGEE. With 2 bases removed from V and 5 bases from J, the gap between germline ends came to 10 bases. The CDR3 covers 13 residues. CDR3: CASSVLGSYGYTF. Here the CDR3 DNA reads TGTGCCAGCAGCGTCTTGGGCTCTTATGGCTACACCTTC.